This TCR beta chain was found in a study of T cell repertoires in cytomegalovirus infection. TCRdb re-called the reads through MiXCR, storing one row per CDR3 protein. The data hold under 450,000 distinct CDR3 sequences, with about 35% observed a single time. General study results and limits: Frequencies of public TCR beta families were cumulated, and this identified carriers of CMV plus the relevant HLA.

For this clonotype: The antigen is unknown.

The CDR3 is 16 amino acids. Germline CDR1 KGHDR, CDR2 SFDVKD. V shed 1 base and J 7 bases; nucleotides not matched to a gene: 9. The chain couples TRBV24-1 to TRBJ2-1; 7 positions match TRBD2. This sequence was found in a human donor in good health (CMV status not recorded). Some clones in this sample may be carry-over from other donors' samples. Here the sequenced sample was cultured PBMCs, taken from culture after CMV antigen stimulation. The CDR3 loop reads CATSDLRGRARNEQFF. The DNA of the CDR3 is TGTGCCACCAGTGATTTACGAGGGAGGGCCAGGAATGAGCAGTTCTTC.